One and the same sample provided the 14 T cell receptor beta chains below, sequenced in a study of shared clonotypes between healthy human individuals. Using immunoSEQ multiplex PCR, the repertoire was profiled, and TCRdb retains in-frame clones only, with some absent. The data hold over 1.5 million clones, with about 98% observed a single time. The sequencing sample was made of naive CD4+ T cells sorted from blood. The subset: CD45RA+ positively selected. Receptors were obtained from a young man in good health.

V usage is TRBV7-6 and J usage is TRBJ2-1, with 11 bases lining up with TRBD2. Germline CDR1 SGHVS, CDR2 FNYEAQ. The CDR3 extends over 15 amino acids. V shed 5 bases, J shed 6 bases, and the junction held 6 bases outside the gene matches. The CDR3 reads CASSRLAGGPNEQFF. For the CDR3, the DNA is TGTGCCAGCAGCCGGTTAGCGGGAGGGCCCAATGAGCAGTTCTTC.

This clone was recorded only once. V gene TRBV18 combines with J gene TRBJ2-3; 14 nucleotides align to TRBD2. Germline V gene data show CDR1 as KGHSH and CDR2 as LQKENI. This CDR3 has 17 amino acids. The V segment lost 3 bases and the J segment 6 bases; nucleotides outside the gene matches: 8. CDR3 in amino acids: CASSPGTSGRGVDTQYF. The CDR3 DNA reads TGTGCCAGCTCACCCGGGACTAGCGGGAGAGGAGTGGATACGCAGTATTTT.

CDR3 in amino acids: CSSGVIAGGNTGELFF. CDR3 DNA: TGCAGCTCTGGGGTCATAGCGGGGGGGAACACCGGGGAGCTGTTTTTT. The rearrangement joins TRBV29-1 to TRBJ2-2, with 10 bases that match TRBD2. The CDR3 is 16 residues long. V was clipped by 8 bases and J by 1 base; unmatched bases: 10. Looked up from germline, CDR1 is SQVTM and CDR2 is ANQGSEA.

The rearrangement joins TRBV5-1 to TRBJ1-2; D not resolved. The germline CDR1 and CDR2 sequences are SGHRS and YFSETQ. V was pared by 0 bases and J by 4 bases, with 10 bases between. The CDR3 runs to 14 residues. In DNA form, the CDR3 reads TGCGCCAGCAGCTTGGGTGGGATCTTCTATGGCTACACCTTC. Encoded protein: CASSLGGIFYGYTF.

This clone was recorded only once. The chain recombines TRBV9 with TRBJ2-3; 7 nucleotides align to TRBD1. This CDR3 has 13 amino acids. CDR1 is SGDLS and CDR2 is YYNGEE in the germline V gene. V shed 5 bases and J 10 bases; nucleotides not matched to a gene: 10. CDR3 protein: CASSVTTGVPQYF. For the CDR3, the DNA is TGTGCCAGCAGTGTAACTACAGGGGTCCCGCAGTATTTT. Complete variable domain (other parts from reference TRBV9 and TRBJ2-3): DSGVTQTPKHLITATGQRVTLRCSPRSGDLSVYWYQQSLDQGLQFLIQYYNGEERAKGNILERFSAQQFPDLHSELNLSSLELGDSALYFCASSVTTGVPQYFGPGTRLTVL.

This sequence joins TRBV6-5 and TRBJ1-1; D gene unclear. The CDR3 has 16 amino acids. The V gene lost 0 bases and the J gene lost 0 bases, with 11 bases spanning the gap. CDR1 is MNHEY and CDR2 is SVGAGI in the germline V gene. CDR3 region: CASSYSSTFMNTEAFF. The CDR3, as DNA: TGTGCCAGCAGTTACTCGTCGACTTTTATGAACACTGAAGCTTTCTTT.

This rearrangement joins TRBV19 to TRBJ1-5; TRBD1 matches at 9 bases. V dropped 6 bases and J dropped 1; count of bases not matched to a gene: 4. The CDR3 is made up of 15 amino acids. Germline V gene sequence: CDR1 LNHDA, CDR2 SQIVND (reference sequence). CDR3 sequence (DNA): TGTGCCAGTAGAGATGGACAGGGGAGCAATCAGCCCCAGCATTTT. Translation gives CASRDGQGSNQPQHF.

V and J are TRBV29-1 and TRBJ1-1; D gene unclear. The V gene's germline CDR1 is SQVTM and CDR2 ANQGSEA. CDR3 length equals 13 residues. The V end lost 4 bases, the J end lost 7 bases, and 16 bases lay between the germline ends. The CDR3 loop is CSVVPDGWGEAFF. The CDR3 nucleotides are TGCAGCGTTGTCCCCGACGGGTGGGGTGAAGCTTTCTTT.

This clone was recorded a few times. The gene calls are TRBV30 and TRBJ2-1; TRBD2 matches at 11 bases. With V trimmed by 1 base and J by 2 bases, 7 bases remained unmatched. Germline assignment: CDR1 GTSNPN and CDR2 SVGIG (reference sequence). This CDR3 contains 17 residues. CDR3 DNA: TGTGCCTGGAGTGGGCCTCTTAGCGGGAGGGCCTACAATGAGCAGTTCTTC. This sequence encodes CAWSGPLSGRAYNEQFF. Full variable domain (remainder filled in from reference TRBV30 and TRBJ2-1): SQTIHQWPATLVQPVGSPLSLECTVEGTSNPNLYWYRQAAGRGLQLLFYSVGIGQISSEVPQNLSASRPQDRQFILSSKKLLLSDSGFYLCAWSGPLSGRAYNEQFFGPGTRLTVL.

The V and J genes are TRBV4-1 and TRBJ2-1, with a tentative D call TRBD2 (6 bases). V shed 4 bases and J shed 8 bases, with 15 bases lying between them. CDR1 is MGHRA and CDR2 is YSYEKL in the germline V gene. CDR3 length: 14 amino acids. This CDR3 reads CASSLLTRSHEQFF. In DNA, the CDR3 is TGCGCCAGCAGCCTCCTGACTAGGTCCCATGAGCAGTTCTTC.

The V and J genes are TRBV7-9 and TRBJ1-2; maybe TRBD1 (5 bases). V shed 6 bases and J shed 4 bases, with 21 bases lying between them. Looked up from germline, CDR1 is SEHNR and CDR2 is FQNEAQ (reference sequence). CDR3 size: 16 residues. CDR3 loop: CASSPTEGLGVYGYTF. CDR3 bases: TGTGCCAGCAGTCCAACGGAGGGACTGGGGGTCTATGGCTACACCTTC. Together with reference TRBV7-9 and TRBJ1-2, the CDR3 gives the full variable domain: DTGVSQNPRHKITKRGQNVTFRCDPISEHNRLYWYRQTLGQGPEFLTYFQNEAQLEKSRLLSDRFSAERPKGSFSTLEIQRTEQGDSAMYLCASSPTEGLGVYGYTFGSGTRLTVV.

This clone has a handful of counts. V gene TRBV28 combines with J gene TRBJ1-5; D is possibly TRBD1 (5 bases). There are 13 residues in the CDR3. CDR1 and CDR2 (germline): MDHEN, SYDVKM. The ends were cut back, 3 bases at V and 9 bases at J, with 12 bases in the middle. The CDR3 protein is CASSFRGNGPQHF. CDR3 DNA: TGTGCCAGCAGTTTTAGGGGAAATGGGCCCCAGCATTTT.

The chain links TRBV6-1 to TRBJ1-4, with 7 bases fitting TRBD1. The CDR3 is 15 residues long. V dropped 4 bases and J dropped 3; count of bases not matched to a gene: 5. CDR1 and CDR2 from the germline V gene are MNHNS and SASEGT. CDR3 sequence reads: CASSGQGGPNEKLFF. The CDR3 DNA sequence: TGTGCCAGCAGTGGACAGGGAGGCCCTAATGAAAAACTGTTTTTT.

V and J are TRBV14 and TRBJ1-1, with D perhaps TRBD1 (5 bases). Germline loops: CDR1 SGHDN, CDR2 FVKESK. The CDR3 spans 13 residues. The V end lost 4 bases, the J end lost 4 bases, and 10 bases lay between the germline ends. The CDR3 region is CASSRQGSTEAFF. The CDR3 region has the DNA TGTGCCAGCAGCCGGCAGGGAAGCACTGAAGCTTTCTTT.